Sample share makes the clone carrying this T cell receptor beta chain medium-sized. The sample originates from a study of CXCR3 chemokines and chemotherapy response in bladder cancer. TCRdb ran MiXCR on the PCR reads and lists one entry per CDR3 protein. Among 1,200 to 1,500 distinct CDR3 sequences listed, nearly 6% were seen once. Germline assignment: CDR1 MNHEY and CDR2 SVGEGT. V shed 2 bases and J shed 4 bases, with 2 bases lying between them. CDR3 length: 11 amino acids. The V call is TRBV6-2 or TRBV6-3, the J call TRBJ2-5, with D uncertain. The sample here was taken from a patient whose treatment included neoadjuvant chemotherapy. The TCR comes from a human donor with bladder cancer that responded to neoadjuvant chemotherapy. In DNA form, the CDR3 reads TGTGCCAGCAGTTACGGAGAGACCCAGTACTTC. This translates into CASSYGETQYF.